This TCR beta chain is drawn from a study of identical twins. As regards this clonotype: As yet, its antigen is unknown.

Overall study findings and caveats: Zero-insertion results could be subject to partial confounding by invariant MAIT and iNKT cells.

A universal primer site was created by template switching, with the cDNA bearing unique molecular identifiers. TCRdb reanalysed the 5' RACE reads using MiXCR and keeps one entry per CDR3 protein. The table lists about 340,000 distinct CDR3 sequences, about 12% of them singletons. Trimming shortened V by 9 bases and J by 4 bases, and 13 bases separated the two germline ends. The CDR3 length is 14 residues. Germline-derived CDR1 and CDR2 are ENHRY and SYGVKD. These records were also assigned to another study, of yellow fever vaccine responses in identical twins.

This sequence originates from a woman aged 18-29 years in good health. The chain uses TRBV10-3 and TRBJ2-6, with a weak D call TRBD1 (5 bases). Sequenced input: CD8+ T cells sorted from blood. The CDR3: CAMTPGSGANVLTF. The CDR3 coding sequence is TGTGCCATGACCCCAGGGTCCGGGGCCAACGTCCTGACTTTC.